This T cell receptor (beta chain) was observed in a study of blood T cells in healthy people across ages (dated by TCRdb to between 2015 and 2016). About the study as a whole: In model experiments, template switching captured roughly one uniquely barcoded TCR beta cDNA molecule for every two T cells. To track age-related changes in TCR beta repertoire diversity, the study relied on deep sequencing normalized with unique cDNA molecular identifiers. The donors were split into four age groups: young (average 16 years), middle-aged (39), aged (over 55) and long-lived (approximately 80). To avoid experimental bias, donors of different ages were distributed randomly across sequencing lanes. Two additional independent replicas of 1 million unique cDNA reads from the same blood draw were analyzed for two donors (one aged 18 to 30 and one aged 80 or older). Study-level results and caveats: Conclusive comparison of naive and antigen-experienced compartments was prevented by the profiling of bulk unsorted PBMCs. As age increased, observed TCR beta diversity per million T cells dropped in a roughly linear way, and a significant reduction was already evident by age 40. Estimates of total diversity based on one million sequenced T cells were regarded as lower bounds and as underestimates. Compared with the aged group, the long-lived group had more naive CD4+ T cells, fewer expanded clones and increased TCR diversity, suggesting age selection. A strong correlation was found between observed TCR beta diversity and the percentage of naive T cells measured by flow cytometry. Donor CMV infection status was unknown, potentially confounding age-related changes in expanded clonotypes.

The germline V gene (reference sequence) gives CDR1 as DFQATT and CDR2 as SNEGSKA. The CDR3 sequence holds 14 residues, the cysteine and phenylalanine included. The kept DNA is CDR3 alone, 42 bases in frame from the first base. V lost 5 bases and J lost 8 bases, and the count of bases not matched to a germline gene is 9. Remarks on this clonotype: It lacks a known antigen. No clone much larger than this one lies a single base away; base qualities are absent.

The library was made by 5' RACE. TCRdb names Illumina HiSeq 2500 as the instrument used. The second PCR ran for roughly 6 to 11 cycles and used a J-beta primer mix along with a sample-barcoded 5' primer. Each TCR beta cDNA molecule received a unique molecular identifier from a template-switch 5' adaptor carrying 12 random nucleotides. Each sample yielded at least 3 million CDR3-containing paired-end reads. All of the RNA was converted into first-strand cDNA using the Mint cDNA synthesis kit, with a TRBC-specific oligonucleotide serving as the primer. Following uracil-DNA glycosylase treatment, a first 18-cycle PCR with universal primers M1SS and BC2_uni_R was performed on all cDNA. In the source study's methods: Normalization of each sample was performed by random selection of 1 million high-quality reads, each carrying a distinct molecular identifier. Reads sharing molecular identifiers were discarded rather than binned into consensus sequences. MiTCR, set to a Q25 quality threshold and the strictest error-elimination algorithm, was used for CDR3 identification, clonotype clustering and error correction. A nonparametric unseen species model with Euler transformation was used to estimate a lower bound on total TCR beta diversity. TCRdb handled the public reads itself, with Q25 trimming in fastp and clone calling in MiXCR, and kept productive beta chains. Rows matching on CDR3 protein sequence are summarized as one entry with the most common DNA and genes. The authors' filters were not applied to this entry. For this sample the table gives about a million distinct CDR3 sequences, of which approximately 50% were detected only once. The top ten clones comprise roughly 23% of the sample.

The roughly 39 donors, aged about 6 to 90 years, were systemically healthy Caucasian individuals from Russia. Roughly 10 milliliters of peripheral blood were collected from each donor into EDTA-treated Vacutainer tubes. PBMCs were isolated by Ficoll-Paque density-gradient centrifugation, with at least 6.5 million obtained per sample. Trizol reagent was used to extract total RNA from the PBMCs, yielding at least 6 micrograms per sample. Naive CD45RAhigh/CD27high T cell percentages were measured by flow cytometry on a PBMC aliquot from every donor. This sequence was found in a woman in her sixties in good health. Sequenced input: blood. Here the chain combines TRBV20-1 and TRBJ2-1, with 10 bases aligning to TRBD1. The CDR3 has the sequence CSAPGDRGRDEQFF. The nucleotide sequence is TGCAGTGCTCCCGGGGACAGGGGCAGAGATGAGCAGTTCTTC.